This TCR beta chain was identified during a study of shared clonotypes between healthy human individuals (dated by TCRdb to 2019 to 2021). Notes on the research overall: A couple of women and a few men aged 18 to 49 years were included in the cohort. Each donor's leukapheresis produced roughly between roughly 0.85 and 9 billion PBMCs. Per donor, three plates each were used for CD4 naive and CD4 memory, two for CD8 naive, and one for CD8 memory. To increase sequencing depth and limit assay-specific biases, different laboratories used diverse techniques to prepare libraries and sequence TCR repertoires. The study deeply sequenced blood TCR repertoires of five healthy adults to estimate repertoire size and the extent of clonotype sharing between individuals.

Here is what the overall study found, with its caveats: Because the study included a small number of donors, the genetic and exposure-history diversity represented was limited. Across a handful of donors, approximately 4.9% of naive CD4, roughly 3.5% of naive CD8, about 2.3% of memory CD4, and under 0.45% of memory CD8 clonotypes were shared. Sampling was restricted to blood, and TCR repertoires in tissue are likely to differ from TCR repertoires in blood. Pairwise subsampling led to the expectation that sequencing depth would affect the degree of clonotype sharing among donors. Compared with non-shared clonotypes, the clonotypes found in all four sorted-subset donors had higher generation probabilities. Larger estimated clonotype richness was generally found for naive subsets than for memory subsets. Even with the large sequencing depth, rarefaction of the sorted-subset datasets indicated that sequencing was incomplete.

CDR1 LGHNA and CDR2 YSLEER were looked up in the germline V gene. V gives up 0 bases and J gives up 7 bases, and the segment between their germline ends measures 9 bases. The CDR3 goes from the cysteine to the phenylalanine over 13 residues. This entry keeps only the CDR3 DNA: 39 bases, framed from base 1. On this clone itself: What antigen it recognizes has not been identified. No per-base quality is available; no much larger clone lies one base away.

Using the deep immunoSEQ assay, TCR CDR3 regions were amplified from genomic DNA by multiplex PCR. For each cell subset, the extracted genomic DNA was distributed evenly across all wells of several immunoSEQ 96-well plates, and each plate served as one replicate. For sorted subsets, roughly 200 ng of genomic DNA, equivalent to 25,000 to 30,000 T cell genomes, went into each replicate PCR. Purified libraries were measured with a Qubit 3.0 fluorometer, size-checked on a Bioanalyzer 2100, and measured again with the KAPA Library Quantification kit. A separate single-read 150-cycle Illumina NextSeq 550 flow cell was used to sequence each immunoSEQ 96-well plate. In the source study's methods: Because only junctional sequences without quality scores were contained in the immunoSEQ output, filtering matching that applied to full-length reads could not be performed. To assign V/J genes and CDR3, sequences were annotated using PyIR, a Python wrapper for IgBLAST v1.9, with IMGT germline references. Reads with weak V/J assignments (E-value above 1e-6), missing CDR3, stop codons, out-of-frame junctions, or ambiguous translated residues were removed. A V3J clonotype was defined by an identical inferred V gene, J gene, and CDR3 amino acid sequence. Percentage overlap between repertoires was calculated by dividing the number of shared unique clonotypes by the size of the smaller repertoire. Richness of each repertoire was evaluated using RTK rarefaction, the Chao1 estimator, and Recon v2.1 estimates of unobserved clonotypes. OLGA was used to compute generation probabilities for all TCRbeta clonotypes that the gDNA method yielded from a handful of donors. In its TCRdb copy, this immuneACCESS table keeps in-frame sequences only and misses some clones. Where compared with another copy, unresolved V genes explain less than half of these, and the others have no known cause. The DNA gave D and trimming, while V, J and clone size come from that table. The sample contains over a million clones, around 78% of them found a single time. The ten largest clones add up to 0.5% to 0.6% of the sample.

The donors were healthy, HIV-negative adults who had no recently reported acute infections or vaccinations. Every donor was a Caucasian adult residing in Nashville, Tennessee, USA. CD4+ T cells were enriched by magnetic negative selection, after which naive cells were positively selected on CD45RA and the negative fraction was taken as the memory subset. Blood was obtained by leukapheresis, after which PBMCs were separated by Ficoll-Histopaque density gradient centrifugation and cryopreserved in liquid nitrogen vapor phase. Analytical flow cytometry was used to check the purity and quantity of every magnetically sorted T cell population. Each sorted fraction had its genomic DNA isolated and then quantified by UV absorbance on a Nanodrop 2000c.

The sequence came from a man in his late teens or twenties in good health. Some clones in this sample may be carry-over from other donors' samples. The rearranged chain carries TRBV4-3 and TRBJ1-1; no D gene call is confident. Source material: memory CD4+ T cells from PBMCs. Reading the label with the study, this specimen's cell subset or site is: CD45RA-negative fraction. For the CDR3, the sequence is CASSQDLAFEAFF. The nucleotide sequence is TGCGCCAGCAGCCAAGACTTAGCCTTTGAAGCTTTCTTT.